This TCR beta chain was found in a study of blood T cell repertoires in COVID-19. Across the whole study: Nucleic acid was either cDNA or gDNA, and it came from T cells, B-cell-depleted T cells, or PBMCs.

Everyone who took part was 18 to 89 years old, and they came from roughly 25 US areas. Cohort assignment relied on participant-reported clinical history. Cohort 3 donors were reported recovered after two negative PCRs, clearance, or symptom resolution. Assay: immunoSEQ multiplex PCR; the TCRdb copy retains only in-frame clones and omits some. The table lists approximately 480,000 clones, roughly 87% of them singletons, with about 0.75% in the top ten. The sequenced sample was PBMCs or T cells enriched from blood (not recorded which). The clonotype was recovered from a young woman who had recovered from COVID-19.

In DNA form, the CDR3 reads TGCGCCAGCAGCGCCCGCGGGTCTAAGGACACTGAAGCTTTCTTT. This sequence encodes CASSARGSKDTEAFF. The chain has TRBV5-1 and TRBJ1-1, with unresolved D. This CDR3 has 15 residues. V was clipped by 4 bases and J by 3 bases, with 16 bases between them. Germline lookup yields CDR1 SGHRS and CDR2 YFSETQ. The whole variable domain, remainder taken from reference TRBV5-1 and TRBJ1-1, is KAGVTQTPRYLIKTRGQQVTLSCSPISGHRSVSWYQQTPGQGLQFLFEYFSETQRNKGNFPGRFSGRQFSNSRSEMNVSTLELGDSALYLCASSARGSKDTEAFFGQGTRLTVV.